This entry describes one T cell receptor beta chain. CDR3 size: 14 residues. CDR1 and CDR2 (germline): SGHNT, YYREEE (reference sequence). Between the trimmed V and J ends, which lost 4 bases and 7 bases, there was a span of 12 bases. The data are from a study of blood T cell repertoires in COVID-19. Study in general: Specimens from acute and convalescent COVID-19 originated in the United States, Italy and Spain. PBMCs, B-cell-depleted T cells, or T cells provided the cDNA or gDNA that made up the material.

Authors' analysis steps: Reference gene primer amplification gave estimated nucleated cell counts. TCRdb keeps only in-frame clones here, not all; method: immunoSEQ multiplex PCR. Clone size and the V and J calls come from that table; the DNA yielded D and trimming. The sample contains about 160,000 clones, approximately 81% of which appear only once. Seattle's enrolled individuals joined amid active infection and were then monitored longitudinally. V usage is TRBV5-4 and J usage is TRBJ1-6; D possibly corresponds to TRBD1 (6 bases). The receptor's source is a woman in her forties or fifties with COVID-19, enrolled during active disease. Sequenced sample: peripheral blood. CDR3 in amino acids: CASSPTGFNSPLHF. The CDR3 coding sequence is TGTGCCAGCAGCCCAACAGGGTTCAATTCACCCCTCCACTTT.